This passage covers 8 T cell receptor beta chains from one sample sequenced in a study of blood T cell repertoires in COVID-19. Data came from immunoSEQ multiplex PCR; TCRdb stores just in-frame clones and leaves some out. The table has about 320,000 clones, 86% seen once. The specimen sequenced was peripheral blood. The receptors stem from a woman between 50 and 59 years old with acute or convalescent COVID-19.

The V and J genes are TRBV20-1 and TRBJ2-7; a possible D gene is TRBD2 (6 bases). Trimming cost V 3 bases and J 3 bases, with 18 bases left between them. The CDR3 has 15 amino acids. Germline lookup yields CDR1 DFQATT and CDR2 SNEGSKA (reference sequence). CDR3 sequence reads: CSASLAENTLYEQYF. CDR3 coding DNA: TGCAGTGCTAGTTTAGCGGAAAACACCCTCTACGAGCAGTACTTC.

The chain is built from TRBV28 and TRBJ1-5; D is possibly TRBD1 (5 bases). Trimming pared 6 bases from V and 6 bases from J, leaving 24 bases between. Germline V CDR1 and CDR2: MDHEN, SYDVKM. CDR3 length equals 17 residues. The CDR3 protein is CASRNGAAPALSQPQHF. The CDR3 DNA sequence: TGTGCCAGCAGAAATGGGGCAGCCCCCGCTTTGTCTCAGCCCCAGCATTTT. Full variable domain (missing parts from reference TRBV28 and TRBJ1-5): DVKVTQSSRYLVKRTGEKVFLECVQDMDHENMFWYRQDPGLGLRLIYFSYDVKMKEKGDIPEGYSVSREKKERFSLILESASTNQTSMYLCASRNGAAPALSQPQHFGDGTRLSIL.

The chain combines TRBV27 with TRBJ1-5; 7 bases align to TRBD1. CDR3 length: 14 amino acids. After removal of 1 base from V and 5 bases from J, the junction contained 2 bases not matched to a gene. Looked up from germline, CDR1 is MNHEY and CDR2 is SMNVEV (reference sequence). This CDR3 reads CASSLFRGDQPQHF. DNA for the CDR3: TGTGCCAGCAGTTTATTCAGGGGGGATCAGCCCCAGCATTTT.

J is TRBJ2-7 and V is TRBV27; 11 bases are a match to TRBD2. Germline V gives CDR1 MNHEY, CDR2 SMNVEV (reference sequence). The CDR3 has 15 residues. Trimming took 6 bases from V and 7 from J; bases not matched to a gene: 11. CDR3: CASRILAGVQGEQYF. CDR3 nucleotides: TGTGCCAGCAGGATACTAGCGGGAGTCCAGGGAGAGCAGTACTTC.

Only a few counts were recorded for this clone. This sequence joins TRBV5-1 and TRBJ2-7, with 7 bases fitting TRBD2. The V gene's germline CDR1 is SGHRS and CDR2 YFSETQ. Trimming took 3 bases from V and 2 from J; bases not matched to a gene: 14. This CDR3 comprises 17 residues. The CDR3 sequence is CASSSMPTTAGTYEQYF. CDR3 bases: TGCGCCAGCAGCTCGATGCCAACGACAGCGGGGACCTACGAGCAGTACTTC.

V and J are TRBV24-1 and TRBJ2-1; 9 bases are shared with TRBD2. V lost 7 bases, J lost 8 bases, and 11 bases stayed unmatched. Germline values: CDR1 KGHDR, CDR2 SFDVKD. The CDR3 extends over 15 amino acids. Here the CDR3 reads CATRTSSGNSDEQFF. The CDR3 DNA reads TGTGCCACCAGAACCTCTAGCGGGAATTCCGATGAGCAGTTCTTC.

This clone was seen a single time. The chain employs TRBV6-6 and TRBJ1-3, with 7 bases matching TRBD1. The CDR3 contains 18 residues. In germline, CDR1 is MNHNY, CDR2 SVGAGI (reference sequence). The junction had 13 bases not matched to a gene; V was cut back by 5 bases and J by 0 bases. DNA of the CDR3: TGTGCCAGCAGTCCCGGGGGGGGACAGACCTACTCTGGAAACACCATATATTTT. Its translation: CASSPGGGQTYSGNTIYF.

This chain links TRBV29-1 with TRBJ1-3, with D perhaps matching TRBD1 (5 bases). CDR3 size: 16 residues. With 5 bases removed from V and 0 bases from J, the gap between germline ends came to 17 bases. Per the germline V gene, CDR1 is SQVTM and CDR2 is ANQGSEA. The CDR3, as DNA: TGCAGCGTTCATACCCAGGGTCCTAGCTCTGGAAACACCATATATTTT. Protein product: CSVHTQGPSSGNTIYF.